One sample yielded the 18 T cell receptor beta chains listed below, sequenced in a study of blood T cell repertoires in COVID-19. Produced via immunoSEQ multiplex PCR; TCRdb's table is partial and in-frame only. The repertoire holds around 130,000 clones, with 84% as singletons. The sequenced sample was peripheral blood. The receptors were sampled from a woman in her sixties with acute or convalescent COVID-19.

The chain recombines TRBV7-6 with TRBJ2-3; no clear D gene. There are 16 residues in the CDR3. The germline gives CDR1 SGHVS, CDR2 FNYEAQ. The ends were cut back, 2 bases at V and 0 bases at J, with 12 bases in the middle. CDR3 sequence: CASSLRHFPSTDTQYF. The CDR3 DNA sequence: TGTGCCAGCAGCTTAAGACACTTTCCTAGCACAGATACGCAGTATTTT.

The CDR3 loop reads CATSGTPNTEAFF. CDR3 DNA: TGTGCCACCAGTGGGACACCGAACACTGAAGCTTTCTTT. This rearrangement joins TRBV24-1 to TRBJ1-1; the D gene is possibly TRBD1 (5 bases). The CDR3 loop spans 13 amino acids. V was trimmed by 5 bases and J by 1 base, leaving 7 bases between them. CDR1 KGHDR and CDR2 SFDVKD come from the germline V gene.

The chain links TRBV27 to TRBJ1-1; D possibly corresponds to TRBD1 (5 bases). Germline V gene data show CDR1 as MNHEY and CDR2 as SMNVEV (reference sequence). The CDR3 extends over 15 amino acids. Between the trimmed V and J ends, which lost 2 bases and 2 bases, there was a span of 12 bases. The CDR3: CASSLDLRTNTEAFF. The CDR3 nucleotides are TGTGCCAGCAGTTTAGATTTGAGGACAAACACTGAAGCTTTCTTT.

The chain combines TRBV12-1 with TRBJ2-1; whether TRBD2, the table's D call, matches the DNA was not checked. TRBV12-1 is a pseudogene. The CDR3 is 13 amino acids. The CDR3 spells CASSSFRSNEQFF. CDR3 coding DNA: TGTGCCAGCAGCTCCTTCCGGAGCAATGAGCAGTTCTTC.

The CDR3 loop reads CASSPQPGANVLTF. The CDR3 DNA reads TGTGCCAGCAGCCCACAGCCTGGGGCCAACGTCCTGACTTTC. V usage is TRBV11-1 and J usage is TRBJ2-6; no reliable D call. The V gene lost 5 bases and the J gene lost 2 bases, with 7 bases spanning the gap. The germline gives CDR1 SGHAT, CDR2 FQDESV (reference sequence). The CDR3 sequence is 14 residues long.

The V call is TRBV3-1 (or the pseudogene TRBV3-2), the J call TRBJ2-3, with 7 bases matching TRBD1. The V gene's germline CDR1 is LGHDT and CDR2 YNNKEL (reference sequence). The V and J ends lost 4 bases and 0 bases, in that order; junction bases with no gene match: 10. This CDR3 has 17 amino acids. For the CDR3, the DNA is TGTGCCAGCAGCCTGAACTCCGGGACAGCTAGCACAGATACGCAGTATTTT. Encoded protein: CASSLNSGTASTDTQYF.

The rearrangement uses TRBV5-1 and TRBJ1-1; weak D call: TRBD1 (6 bases). The CDR3 extends over 13 amino acids. Between the trimmed V and J ends, which lost 6 bases and 1 base, there was a span of 10 bases. From germline, CDR1 is SGHRS and CDR2 YFSETQ. CDR3 sequence reads: CASKSGANTEAFF. In nucleotides, the CDR3 is TGCGCCAGCAAATCAGGGGCGAACACTGAAGCTTTCTTT.

V gene TRBV27 combines with J gene TRBJ2-7; 7 nucleotides align to TRBD1. V lost 4 bases and J lost 3; bases outside the gene matches: 0. The CDR3 totals 12 residues. Per the germline V gene, CDR1 is MNHEY and CDR2 is SMNVEV (reference sequence). The CDR3 loop is CASSSGGYEQYF. The CDR3 DNA reads as TGTGCCAGCAGTTCAGGGGGCTACGAGCAGTACTTC.

Only a few counts were recorded for this clone. The CDR3 sequence is CASRGTGRHQPQHF. As DNA, the CDR3 is TGTGCCAGCAGGGGGACAGGTCGGCATCAGCCCCAGCATTTT. The gene calls are TRBV6-6 and TRBJ1-5; 8 nucleotides match TRBD1. The germline V gene has CDR1 MNHNY and CDR2 SVGAGI (reference sequence). Trimming removed 6 bases from V and 5 bases from J; junction bases left unmatched: 6. This CDR3 comprises 14 residues.

The rearrangement joins TRBV29-1 to TRBJ1-1; D remains unclear. The CDR3 loop spans 13 amino acids. V was trimmed by 4 bases and J by 1 base, leaving 10 bases between them. Per germline, CDR1 SQVTM and CDR2 ANQGSEA. The DNA of the CDR3 is TGCAGCGTTGTCCGGGATGGGAACACTGAAGCTTTCTTT. Its protein product is CSVVRDGNTEAFF. Full variable domain (missing parts from reference TRBV29-1 and TRBJ1-1): SAVISQKPSRDICQRGTSLTIQCQVDSQVTMMFWYRQQPGQSLTLIATANQGSEATYESGFVIDKFPISRPNLTFSTLTVSNMSPEDSSIYLCSVVRDGNTEAFFGQGTRLTVV.

V usage is TRBV2 and J usage is TRBJ2-1; D is possibly TRBD2 (6 bases). Looked up from germline, CDR1 is SNHLY and CDR2 is FYNNEI. This CDR3 region has 17 residues. V lost 0 bases to trimming and J lost 11 bases, with 23 bases between them. The DNA of the CDR3 is TGTGCCAGCAGTGAAGCGGGGGTTAGCGGTGCCCTGGCTAAGCAGTTCTTC. Residues: CASSEAGVSGALAKQFF.

CDR3 amino acids: CATSSRVETSGYNEQFF. CDR3 DNA sequence: TGTGCCACCAGCTCAAGGGTGGAGACTAGCGGCTACAATGAGCAGTTCTTC. V and J are TRBV15 and TRBJ2-1; 9 bases map to TRBD2. The CDR3 has 17 residues. Trimming took 5 bases from V and 3 from J; bases not matched to a gene: 11. Germline CDR1 LNHNV, CDR2 YYDKDF (reference sequence).

The chain has TRBV30 and TRBJ1-3, with a possible D match to TRBD1 (5 bases). Trimming removed 2 bases from V and 7 bases from J, with 9 bases in between. This CDR3 spans 12 amino acids. Germline CDR1 is GTSNPN and CDR2 is SVGIG (reference sequence). CDR3 amino acids: CAWSSGGNTIYF. The DNA of the CDR3 is TGTGCCTGGAGTTCGGGGGGGAACACCATATATTTT.

The V and J genes are TRBV7-7 and TRBJ2-5, with 11 bases identical to TRBD2. Germline V gene lookup returns CDR1 SSHAT and CDR2 FNYEAQ (reference sequence). Unmatched junction bases numbered 4, after V lost 1 base and J lost 0 bases. The CDR3 totals 17 residues. The CDR3 loop reads CASSLGASGGHQETQYF. CDR3 sequence (DNA): TGTGCCAGCAGCTTAGGCGCTAGCGGGGGGCACCAAGAGACCCAGTACTTC.

This clone appeared once. The chain combines TRBV10-2 with TRBJ2-2, with D possibly matching TRBD2 (5 bases). V shed 8 bases and J shed 3 bases, with 13 bases lying between them. Germline V gives CDR1 WSHSY, CDR2 SAAADI. The CDR3 contains 14 residues. CDR3 residues: CASGSGVDTGELFF. The CDR3 nucleotides read TGCGCCAGCGGGTCCGGGGTGGACACCGGGGAGCTGTTTTTT.

The gene calls are TRBV5-1 and TRBJ1-1; D is ambiguous. Germline V gene lookup returns CDR1 SGHRS and CDR2 YFSETQ. The CDR3 is made up of 15 amino acids. Between the trimmed V and J ends, which lost 0 bases and 0 bases, there was a span of 9 bases. The CDR3 is CASSLDVRMNTEAFF. The CDR3 DNA reads TGCGCCAGCAGCTTGGACGTGAGAATGAACACTGAAGCTTTCTTT.

This clone was detected only a few times. The chain employs TRBV3-1 (or the pseudogene TRBV3-2) and TRBJ2-5; 7 bases match TRBD1. The V segment lost 5 bases and the J segment 4 bases; nucleotides outside the gene matches: 1. The CDR3 spans 12 residues. Germline CDR1 LGHDT, CDR2 YNNKEL (reference sequence). CDR3 bases: TGTGCCAGCAGCGGACAGGTAGAGACCCAGTACTTC. Translating it yields CASSGQVETQYF.

The chain links TRBV19 to TRBJ1-1; D possibly corresponds to TRBD1 (5 bases). Germline-derived CDR1 and CDR2 are LNHDA and SQIVND (reference sequence). The CDR3 covers 12 residues. V was pared by 9 bases and J by 5 bases, with 13 bases between. The CDR3 region is CASRGGGTEAFF. In DNA, the CDR3 is TGTGCCAGCCGGGGGGGTGGGACTGAAGCTTTCTTT.